The clone carrying this T cell receptor beta chain was recorded many times. Its antigen is currently unknown. The data derive from a study of regulatory T cells in long-lasting Graves disease. Whole-study context: Graves' patients who were just diagnosed had used antithyroid drugs for under 3 months. Notes on the study in general: Relative to new patients (approximately 1,000), persistent patients exhibited greater sharing of public clonotypes (about 3,000).

Time point indicated: newly diagnosed GD, antithyroid drugs for less than 3 months. Isolated PBMC RNA provided the starting material for the TCR library. iRepertoire HTBI primers and Arm-PCR of CDR3 regions built TCR beta libraries. A single record per CDR3 protein comes from TCRdb applying MiXCR to the multiplex PCR reads. The table includes 350,000 to 450,000 distinct CDR3 sequences, over 14% detected once. Germline V gene data show CDR1 as SGHTA and CDR2 as FQGNSA. With 6 bases removed from V and 1 base from J, the gap between germline ends came to 12 bases. CDR3 length: 14 residues. The same sample was also used in a study of T cells in Graves' hyperthyroidism and ophthalmopathy.

Source: peripheral blood mononuclear cells (PBMCs), taken at new diagnosis, from a patient treated with antithyroid drugs. V gene TRBV7-2 combines with J gene TRBJ2-5; D is unresolved. The sequence came from a woman between 40 and 55 years old with Graves disease. DNA of the CDR3: TGTGCCAGCAGATCATGGAAGGGCCAAGAGACCCAGTACTTC. Translation: CASRSWKGQETQYF.